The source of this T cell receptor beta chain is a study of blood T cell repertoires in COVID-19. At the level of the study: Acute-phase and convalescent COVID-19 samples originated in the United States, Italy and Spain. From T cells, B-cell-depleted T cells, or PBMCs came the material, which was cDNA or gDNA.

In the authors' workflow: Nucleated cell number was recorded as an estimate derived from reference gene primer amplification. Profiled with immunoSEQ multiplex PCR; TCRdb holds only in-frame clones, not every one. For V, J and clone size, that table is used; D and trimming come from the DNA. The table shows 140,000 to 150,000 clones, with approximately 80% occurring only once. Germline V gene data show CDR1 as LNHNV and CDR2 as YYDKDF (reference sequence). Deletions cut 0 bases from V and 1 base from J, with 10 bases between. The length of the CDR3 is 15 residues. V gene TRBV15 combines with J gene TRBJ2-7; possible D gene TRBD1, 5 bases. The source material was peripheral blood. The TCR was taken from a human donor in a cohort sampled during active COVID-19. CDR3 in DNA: TGTGCCACCAGCAGAGAATTTAGGGGTTCCTACGAGCAGTACTTC. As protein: CATSREFRGSYEQYF. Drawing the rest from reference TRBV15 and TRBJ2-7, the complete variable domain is DAMVIQNPRYQVTQFGKPVTLSCSQTLNHNVMYWYQQKSSQAPKLLFHYYDKDFNNEADTPDNFQSRRPNTSFCFLDIRSPGLGDTAMYLCATSREFRGSYEQYFGPGTRLTVT.